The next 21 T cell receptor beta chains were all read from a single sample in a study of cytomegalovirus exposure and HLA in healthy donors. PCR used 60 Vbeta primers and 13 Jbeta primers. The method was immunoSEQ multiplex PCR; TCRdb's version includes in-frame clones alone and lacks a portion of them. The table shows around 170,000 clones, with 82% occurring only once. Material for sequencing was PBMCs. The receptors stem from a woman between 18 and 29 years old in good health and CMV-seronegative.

CDR3 sequence: CATSSSSGGRVGTGELFF. The CDR3 DNA is TGTGCCACCAGCTCTTCCAGTGGGGGGAGAGTTGGCACCGGGGAGCTGTTTTTT. The chain carries TRBV15 and TRBJ2-2; tentatively, D is TRBD2 (6 bases). Germline loops: CDR1 LNHNV, CDR2 YYDKDF (reference sequence). CDR3 length: 18 amino acids. Between the trimmed V and J ends, which lost 5 bases and 4 bases, there was a span of 23 bases. Looking up the rest from reference TRBV15 and TRBJ2-2 gives the full variable domain: DAMVIQNPRYQVTQFGKPVTLSCSQTLNHNVMYWYQQKSSQAPKLLFHYYDKDFNNEADTPDNFQSRRPNTSFCFLDIRSPGLGDTAMYLCATSSSSGGRVGTGELFFGEGSRLTVL.

As DNA, the CDR3 is TGTGCCAGCAGCAAAGTGCCTCCACCCCTAGCGGGAGGGCCCTACGAGCAGTACTTC. It is translated as CASSKVPPPLAGGPYEQYF. The chain couples TRBV21-1 to TRBJ2-7; the listed D gene, TRBD2, was not tested against the DNA. TRBV21-1 is a pseudogene. CDR3 length equals 19 residues.

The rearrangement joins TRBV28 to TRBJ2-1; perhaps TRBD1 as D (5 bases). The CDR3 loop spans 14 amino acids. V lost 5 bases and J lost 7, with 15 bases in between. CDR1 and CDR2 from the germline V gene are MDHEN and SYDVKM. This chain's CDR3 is CASSLQGIGNEQFF. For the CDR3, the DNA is TGTGCCAGCAGTCTCCAGGGTATTGGGAATGAGCAGTTCTTC.

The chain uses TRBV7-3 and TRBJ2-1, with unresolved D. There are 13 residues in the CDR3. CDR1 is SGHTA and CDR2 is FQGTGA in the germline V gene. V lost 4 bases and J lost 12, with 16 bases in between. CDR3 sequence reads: CASSSTPLAGQFF. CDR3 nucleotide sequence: TGTGCCAGCAGCTCGACCCCCCTGGCAGGGCAGTTCTTC.

CDR3 in amino acids: CASSLGAAVDGYTF. DNA for the CDR3: TGTGCCAGCAGCTTAGGGGCGGCGGTCGATGGCTACACCTTC. The chain is built from TRBV5-4 and TRBJ1-2; possibly TRBD1 for D (5 bases). This CDR3 comprises 14 residues. Trimming took off 2 bases at V and 6 bases at J, with 14 bases between the two ends. The germline CDR1 and CDR2 sequences are SGHNT and YYREEE (reference sequence).

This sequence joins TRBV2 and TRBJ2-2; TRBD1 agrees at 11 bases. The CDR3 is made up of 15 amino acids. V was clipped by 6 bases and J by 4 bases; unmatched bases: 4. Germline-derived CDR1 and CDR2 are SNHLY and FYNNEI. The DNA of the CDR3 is TGTGCCAGCAGGCCCGGGACAGGGGGCACCGGGGAGCTGTTTTTT. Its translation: CASRPGTGGTGELFF.

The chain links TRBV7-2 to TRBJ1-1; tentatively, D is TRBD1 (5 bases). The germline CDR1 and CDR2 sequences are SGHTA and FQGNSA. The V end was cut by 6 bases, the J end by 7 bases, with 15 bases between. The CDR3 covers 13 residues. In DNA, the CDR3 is TGTGCCAGCAGGCCTCTGGGGGAGGGTGAAGCTTTCTTT. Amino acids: CASRPLGEGEAFF.

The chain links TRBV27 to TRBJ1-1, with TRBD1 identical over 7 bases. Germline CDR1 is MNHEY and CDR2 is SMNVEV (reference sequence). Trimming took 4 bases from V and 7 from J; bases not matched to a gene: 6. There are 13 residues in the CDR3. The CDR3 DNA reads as TGTGCCAGCAGTTGGGCAGGGGGAGATGAAGCTTTCTTT. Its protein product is CASSWAGGDEAFF.

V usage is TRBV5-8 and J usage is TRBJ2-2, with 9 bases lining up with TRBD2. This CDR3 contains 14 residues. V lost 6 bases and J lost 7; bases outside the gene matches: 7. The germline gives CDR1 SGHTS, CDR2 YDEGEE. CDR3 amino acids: CASKKGLADGELFF. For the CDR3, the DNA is TGTGCCAGCAAAAAGGGACTAGCCGACGGGGAGCTGTTTTTT.

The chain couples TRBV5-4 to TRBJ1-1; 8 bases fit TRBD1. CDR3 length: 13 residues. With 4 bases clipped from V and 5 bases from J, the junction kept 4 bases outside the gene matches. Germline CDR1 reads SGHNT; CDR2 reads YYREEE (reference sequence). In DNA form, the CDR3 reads TGTGCCAGCAGCCTCCAGGGGGCGACTGAAGCTTTCTTT. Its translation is CASSLQGATEAFF.

Here the CDR3 reads CASSPTGQSNEKLFF. CDR3 in DNA: TGTGCCAGCTCACCGACGGGACAGAGTAATGAAAAACTGTTTTTT. J is TRBJ1-4 and V is TRBV18, with 7 bases matching TRBD1. Germline trimming cut 3 bases from V and 4 bases from J; bases unmatched to any gene: 5. Germline values: CDR1 KGHSH, CDR2 LQKENI. CDR3 length: 15 amino acids. Based on the CDR3 plus reference TRBV18 and TRBJ1-4, the full variable domain is NAGVMQNPRHLVRRRGQEARLRCSPMKGHSHVYWYRQLPEEGLKFMVYLQKENIIDESGMPKERFSAEFPKEGPSILRIQQVVRGDSAAYFCASSPTGQSNEKLFFGSGTQLSVL.

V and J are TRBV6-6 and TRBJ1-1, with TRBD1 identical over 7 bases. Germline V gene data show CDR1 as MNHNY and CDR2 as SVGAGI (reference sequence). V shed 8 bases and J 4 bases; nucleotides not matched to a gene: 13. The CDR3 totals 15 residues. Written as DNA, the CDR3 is TGTGCCAGCCGAGCGTCTGGGACAGCCTTCACTGAAGCTTTCTTT. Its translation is CASRASGTAFTEAFF.

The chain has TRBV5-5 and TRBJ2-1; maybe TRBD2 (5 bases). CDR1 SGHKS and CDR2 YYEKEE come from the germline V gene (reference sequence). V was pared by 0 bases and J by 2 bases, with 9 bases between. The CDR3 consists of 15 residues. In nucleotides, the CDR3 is TGTGCCAGCAGCTTGGAGCGGATCCCCTACAATGAGCAGTTCTTC. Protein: CASSLERIPYNEQFF.

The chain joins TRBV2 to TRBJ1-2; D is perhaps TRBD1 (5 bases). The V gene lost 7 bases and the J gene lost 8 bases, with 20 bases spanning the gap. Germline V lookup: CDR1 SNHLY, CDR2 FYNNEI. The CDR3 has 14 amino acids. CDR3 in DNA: TGTGCCAGCATCGGGGGGGAAGCGGGGGAAGGCTACACCTTC. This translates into CASIGGEAGEGYTF. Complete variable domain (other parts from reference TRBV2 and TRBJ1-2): EPEVTQTPSHQVTQMGQEVILRCVPISNHLYFYWYRQILGQKVEFLVSFYNNEISEKSEIFDDQFSVERPDGSNFTLKIRSTKLEDSAMYFCASIGGEAGEGYTFGSGTRLTVV.

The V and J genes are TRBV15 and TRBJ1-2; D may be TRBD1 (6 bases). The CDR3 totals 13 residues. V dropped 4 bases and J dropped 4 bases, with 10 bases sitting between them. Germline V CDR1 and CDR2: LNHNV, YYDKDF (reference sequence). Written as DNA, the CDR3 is TGTGCCACCAGCACAACAGGGATCTATGGCTACACCTTC. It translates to CATSTTGIYGYTF.

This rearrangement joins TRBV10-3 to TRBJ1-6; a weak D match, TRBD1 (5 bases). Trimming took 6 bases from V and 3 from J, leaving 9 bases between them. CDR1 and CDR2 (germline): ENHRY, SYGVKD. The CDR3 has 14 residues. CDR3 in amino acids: CAIRAGVYNSPLHF. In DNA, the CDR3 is TGTGCCATCAGGGCGGGGGTCTATAATTCACCCCTCCACTTT.

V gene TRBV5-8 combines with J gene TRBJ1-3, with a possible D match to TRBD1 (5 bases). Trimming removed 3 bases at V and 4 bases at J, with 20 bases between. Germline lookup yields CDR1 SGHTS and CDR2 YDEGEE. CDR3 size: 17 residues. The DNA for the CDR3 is TGTGCCAGCAGCTCCGTTAGGGGCTCCATGGTGGGAAACACCATATATTTT. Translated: CASSSVRGSMVGNTIYF.

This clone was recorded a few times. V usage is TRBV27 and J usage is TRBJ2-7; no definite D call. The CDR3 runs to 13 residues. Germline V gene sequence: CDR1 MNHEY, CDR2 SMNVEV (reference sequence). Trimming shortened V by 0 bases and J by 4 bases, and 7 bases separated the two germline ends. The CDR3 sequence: CASSLSSRYEQYF. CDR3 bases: TGTGCCAGCAGTTTATCAAGCCGATACGAGCAGTACTTC.

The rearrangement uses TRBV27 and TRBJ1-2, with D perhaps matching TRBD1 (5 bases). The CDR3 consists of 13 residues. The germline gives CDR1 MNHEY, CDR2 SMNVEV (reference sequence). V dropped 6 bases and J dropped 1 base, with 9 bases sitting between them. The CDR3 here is CASRGGGNYGYTF. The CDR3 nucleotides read TGTGCCAGCAGGGGGGGTGGTAACTATGGCTACACCTTC.

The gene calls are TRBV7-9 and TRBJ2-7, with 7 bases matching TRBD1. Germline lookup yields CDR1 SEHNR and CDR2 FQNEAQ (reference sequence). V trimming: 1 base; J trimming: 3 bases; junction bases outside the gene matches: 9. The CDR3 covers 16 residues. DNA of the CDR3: TGTGCCAGCAGCTTAGTAGGGGACCGGGACAGCTACGAGCAGTACTTC. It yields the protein CASSLVGDRDSYEQYF.

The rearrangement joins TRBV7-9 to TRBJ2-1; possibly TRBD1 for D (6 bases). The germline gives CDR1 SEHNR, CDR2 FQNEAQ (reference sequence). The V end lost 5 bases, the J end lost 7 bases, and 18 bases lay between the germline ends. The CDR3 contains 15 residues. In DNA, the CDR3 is TGTGCCAGCAGCGGACGGGACAATAAGAATAATGAGCAGTTCTTC. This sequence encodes CASSGRDNKNNEQFF.